This TCR beta chain appears in the sequencing data of a study of shared T cell receptors in the human thymus. Sequencing was performed with immunoSEQ multiplex PCR; in TCRdb, only in-frame clones are kept and a portion is missing. The sample lists hundreds of thousands of clones, 80% to 90% occurring once. Per germline, CDR1 MNHEY and CDR2 SMNVEV (reference sequence). This CDR3 is built from 13 residues. V was cut by 6 bases and J by 4 bases, with 12 bases left in between. This same sample was also taken into another study, of human thymus T cells. That study adds: The donors were infants in Finland with congenital heart defects, otherwise immunologically healthy. Thymic tissue was derived from resections collected during corrective heart surgery.

The J gene is TRBJ2-5, the V gene TRBV27; TRBD2 is a possible D gene (6 bases). The sequencing input was thymocytes. The sequence derives from a boy under three years old with a congenital heart defect. CDR3 amino acids: CASRRRAGETQYF. The CDR3, as DNA: TGTGCCAGCAGAAGGCGAGCGGGAGAGACCCAGTACTTC.